This T cell receptor beta chain was profiled in a study of blood T cell repertoires in COVID-19. Trimming took 5 bases from V and 7 from J, leaving 12 bases between them. This CDR3 spans 13 amino acids. Only in-frame clones appear in the TCRdb table, and some are missing; sequencing was by immunoSEQ multiplex PCR. The sample lists 140,000 to 150,000 clones, roughly 84% seen once, with 5% to 7% in the top ten. This clonotype was obtained from a woman aged 45 to 65 who had been exposed to COVID-19. Input material: PBMCs or T cells enriched from blood (not recorded which). The chain couples TRBV12-3 or TRBV12-4 to TRBJ2-1; possibly TRBD1 for D (6 bases). The CDR3 DNA follows: TGTGCCAGCAGTGGGACAAGGTCTAATGAGCAGTTCTTC. Translation gives CASSGTRSNEQFF.